A selection of T cell receptor beta chains follows, all from one sample in a study of T cell responses to AZD1222 COVID-19 vaccine. Sequencing used immunoSEQ multiplex PCR; TCRdb keeps in-frame clones, though not all of them. The sample lists around 200,000 clones, approximately 91% occurring once. The sample here was peripheral blood, taken on day 0 of AZD1222 vaccination. Receptors originate from an adult in good health. Both conserved end residues are part of each CDR3. Fields, in order: J gene, clone size, D gene, V gene, CDR3 protein, CDR3 DNA. D genes are given only for firm matches. The listing skips clone size in some rows; elsewhere it reads once, few, many or a size class.

>TRBJ2-7|NA|NA|TRBV12-3/TRBV12-4
CASSLTSYEQYF
TGTGCCAGCAGTTTAACCTCCTACGAGCAGTACTTC
>TRBJ2-3|NA|TRBD2|TRBV7-7
CASSLAGGLAGALTDTQYF
TGTGCTAGCAGCTTAGCGGGGGGACTAGCGGGGGCCCTCACAGATACGCAGTATTTT
>TRBJ1-2|NA|NA|TRBV7-9
CASSFNRVSYTF
TGTGCCAGCAGCTTTAACAGGGTATCGTACACCTTC
>TRBJ2-5|NA|TRBD1|TRBV7-3
CASSSTGDRGKETQYF
TGTGCCAGCAGCTCGACCGGGGACAGGGGAAAAGAGACCCAGTACTTC
>TRBJ1-2|NA|NA|TRBV2
CASSRPGQGPYGYTF
TGTGCCAGCAGCCGACCGGGACAAGGACCCTATGGCTACACCTTC
>TRBJ1-2|NA|TRBD1|TRBV27
CASSLSTGGDYGYTF
TGTGCCAGCAGTTTATCAACAGGGGGGGACTATGGCTACACCTTC
>TRBJ2-1|NA|NA|TRBV10-3
CAISDTGTPNNFEQFF
TGTGCCATCAGTGACACCGGGACCCCTAACAATTTTGAGCAGTTCTTC
>TRBJ2-1|few|NA|TRBV19
CASSAKTEQFF
TGTGCCAGTAGTGCCAAAACTGAGCAGTTCTTC
>TRBJ2-5|once|NA|TRBV7-9
CASSLAGGETQYF
TGTGCCAGCAGCTTAGCAGGGGGGGAGACCCAGTACTTC
>TRBJ1-6|NA|NA|TRBV15
CATSASRGLNSPLHF
TGTGCCACCAGCGCCAGCAGGGGTCTAAATTCACCCCTCCACTTT
>TRBJ1-1|NA|NA|TRBV5-6
CASSLAPNTEAFF
TGTGCCAGCAGCTTGGCCCCGAACACTGAAGCTTTCTTT
>TRBJ2-4|NA|NA|TRBV12-5
CASGGPLAKNIQYF
TGTGCTAGTGGGGGCCCCCTAGCCAAAAACATTCAGTACTTC
>TRBJ2-5|NA|NA|TRBV6-4
CASSVAAQETQYF
TGTGCCAGCAGTGTCGCAGCACAAGAGACCCAGTACTTC
>TRBJ2-1|NA|NA|TRBV9
CASSVFSGYNEQFF
TGTGCCAGCAGCGTGTTTAGCGGATACAATGAGCAGTTCTTC
>TRBJ2-7|NA|NA|TRBV7-2
CASSLVGGLGYF
TGTGCCAGCAGCTTAGTTGGGGGACTGGGGTACTTC
>TRBJ2-1|NA|NA|TRBV27
CASSLSPTSLGDEQFF
TGTGCCAGCAGTTTATCGCCGACTAGTTTGGGGGATGAGCAGTTCTTC
>TRBJ2-7|NA|NA|TRBV28
CASSRSGVPGEQYF
TGTGCCAGCAGCAGGTCGGGGGTGCCAGGGGAGCAGTACTTC
>TRBJ1-5|NA|NA|TRBV6-2/TRBV6-3
CASSFGDQPQHF
TGTGCCAGCAGTTTTGGGGATCAGCCCCAGCATTTT
>TRBJ1-4|NA|NA|TRBV9
CASSVGPRVNEKLFF
TGTGCCAGCAGCGTAGGCCCACGGGTTAATGAAAAACTGTTTTTT
>TRBJ1-5|NA|NA|TRBV15
CATSRAVGRSNQPQHF
TGTGCCACCAGCAGAGCCGTGGGACGGAGCAATCAGCCCCAGCATTTT
>TRBJ2-1|once|TRBD1|TRBV2
CAPLRDRGNNEQFF
TGTGCCCCCCTCCGGGACAGGGGGAACAATGAGCAGTTCTTC
>TRBJ2-5|NA|NA|TRBV5-1
CASSLFGTLQETQYF
TGCGCCAGCAGCTTGTTCGGGACCCTGCAAGAGACCCAGTACTTC
>TRBJ2-2|NA|TRBD1|TRBV5-5
CASRLGQAWGGELFF
TGTGCCAGCAGACTGGGACAGGCTTGGGGCGGGGAGCTGTTTTTT
>TRBJ1-5|NA|NA|TRBV5-4
CASSFTATSDPHNQPQHF
TGTGCCAGCAGCTTTACGGCCACCTCCGATCCTCACAATCAGCCCCAGCATTTT